Described below is a single T cell receptor beta chain sequence and its context. After removal of 6 bases from V and 4 bases from J, the junction contained 13 bases not matched to a gene. This CDR3 contains 15 residues. Per the germline V gene, CDR1 is SQVTM and CDR2 is ANQGSEA. Assay: immunoSEQ multiplex PCR; the TCRdb copy retains only in-frame clones and omits some. The table records roughly 160,000 clones, about 87% of them present only once. The data derive from a study of blood T cell repertoires in COVID-19. About the study: T cells, B-cell-depleted T cells, or PBMCs supplied cDNA or gDNA.

The chain is built from TRBV29-1 and TRBJ2-3; 7 bases are a match to TRBD2. The specimen sequenced was peripheral blood. This sequence originates from a man aged 55 to 70 with acute or convalescent COVID-19. The CDR3 region is CSVVGWEGPADTQYF. CDR3 sequence (DNA): TGCAGCGTCGTAGGATGGGAGGGCCCCGCAGATACGCAGTATTTT.